The next 19 T cell receptor beta chains were all read from a single sample in a study of blood T cell repertoires in COVID-19. Using immunoSEQ multiplex PCR, the repertoire was profiled, and TCRdb retains in-frame clones only, with some absent. The sample includes 150,000 to 200,000 clones, over 70% of them seen just once. The sequenced sample consisted of PBMCs or T cells enriched from blood (not recorded which). Every receptor here comes from a man between 65 and 79 years old who had been exposed to COVID-19.

This clone has a handful of counts. This rearrangement joins TRBV27 to TRBJ2-5; 7 nucleotides line up with TRBD1. Germline V gene sequence: CDR1 MNHEY, CDR2 SMNVEV (reference sequence). The CDR3 covers 14 residues. With 2 bases clipped from V and 2 bases from J, the junction kept 2 bases outside the gene matches. The CDR3 DNA follows: TGTGCCAGCAGTTTAAGACAGGGACAAGAGACCCAGTACTTC. Its protein product is CASSLRQGQETQYF.

The chain recombines TRBV30 with TRBJ2-7; D unclear. The V end lost 3 bases, the J end lost 3 bases, and 12 bases lay between the germline ends. Germline loops: CDR1 GTSNPN, CDR2 SVGIG (reference sequence). CDR3 length: 13 amino acids. The CDR3 sequence is CAWSADMFYEQYF. The DNA of the CDR3 is TGTGCCTGGAGCGCCGACATGTTCTACGAGCAGTACTTC.

This chain links TRBV3-1 (or the pseudogene TRBV3-2) with TRBJ1-1; TRBD1 might be the D (6 bases). The V and J ends lost 4 bases and 1 base respectively, with 10 bases between them. This CDR3 region has 14 residues. Germline-derived CDR1 and CDR2 are LGHDT and YNNKEL (reference sequence). CDR3 sequence (DNA): TGTGCCAGCAGCCTAAAACAGGGGAACACTGAAGCTTTCTTT. Encoded protein: CASSLKQGNTEAFF.

The V call is TRBV5-4, the J call TRBJ1-5; D gene ambiguous. This CDR3 spans 15 amino acids. V gave up 2 bases and J gave up 0 bases, with 9 bases separating them. Germline V lookup: CDR1 SGHNT, CDR2 YYREEE (reference sequence). CDR3 loop: CASSFWAGSNQPQHF. CDR3 coding DNA: TGTGCCAGCAGCTTCTGGGCGGGTAGCAATCAGCCCCAGCATTTT.

The genes are TRBV6-1 and TRBJ2-7; a possible D gene is TRBD2 (6 bases). CDR1 and CDR2 (germline): MNHNS, SASEGT. Trimming stripped 3 bases from V and 4 bases from J, with 7 bases between. The CDR3 length is 12 residues. In DNA form, the CDR3 reads TGTGCCAGCAGTGAGGGACTTTACGAGCAGTACTTC. This codes for CASSEGLYEQYF.

V is TRBV19 and J is TRBJ1-2; 8 bases agree with TRBD1. CDR1 and CDR2 from the germline V gene are LNHDA and SQIVND (reference sequence). This CDR3 has 16 amino acids. V was clipped by 3 bases and J by 5 bases; unmatched bases: 11. CDR3: CASSIGGDRGRYGYTF. The CDR3 DNA is TGTGCCAGTAGTATCGGGGGTGACAGGGGAAGATATGGCTACACCTTC.

The rearrangement uses TRBV19 and TRBJ2-2; maybe TRBD1 (5 bases). V shed 1 base and J shed 4 bases, with 19 bases lying between them. The CDR3 is made up of 18 amino acids. CDR1 is LNHDA, CDR2 SQIVND, per germline (reference sequence). The CDR3 protein is CASSIGTLWQGGTGELFF. The DNA for the CDR3 is TGTGCCAGTAGTATAGGCACCCTATGGCAGGGCGGCACCGGGGAGCTGTTTTTT.

The chain links TRBV7-8 to TRBJ2-7; no definite D call. This CDR3 has 14 residues. Trimming cost V 5 bases and J 2 bases, with 13 bases left between them. CDR1 and CDR2 (germline): SGHVS, FQNEAQ. As DNA, the CDR3 is TGTGCCAGCAGCCCAAGCGCCCCCCCCTACGAGCAGTACTTC. Protein sequence: CASSPSAPPYEQYF.

The J gene is TRBJ1-3, the V gene TRBV21-1. TRBV21-1 is deemed a pseudogene. This CDR3 is built from 16 residues. The CDR3 sequence is CASSKAPNPKGNTIYF. DNA for the CDR3: TGTGCCAGCAGCAAAGCGCCAAACCCTAAGGGAAACACCATATATTTT.

The rearrangement links TRBV10-3 to TRBJ1-4, with TRBD1 matching 7 bases. The junction had 3 bases not matched to a gene; V was cut back by 2 bases and J by 6 bases. Germline assignment: CDR1 ENHRY and CDR2 SYGVKD. This CDR3 region has 14 residues. CDR3 amino acids: CAISETGVDEKLFF. DNA of the CDR3: TGTGCCATCAGTGAGACAGGGGTGGATGAAAAACTGTTTTTT.

This chain uses TRBV19 with TRBJ1-5; 7 bases agree with TRBD1. Germline V gene data show CDR1 as LNHDA and CDR2 as SQIVND (reference sequence). The CDR3 runs 15 residues. Trimming removed 3 bases from V and 4 bases from J; junction bases left unmatched: 6. CDR3 DNA sequence: TGTGCCAGTAGTATCCGGGACAGTCCTAATCAGCCCCAGCATTTT. This sequence encodes CASSIRDSPNQPQHF.

This clone was seen more than once but under ten times. V usage is TRBV2 and J usage is TRBJ1-2, with D perhaps matching TRBD1 (5 bases). CDR3 length: 13 amino acids. Germline-derived CDR1 and CDR2 are SNHLY and FYNNEI. The V end was cut by 6 bases, the J end by 4 bases, with 12 bases between. The CDR3 spells CASRPGIFYGYTF. Here the CDR3 DNA reads TGTGCCAGCAGGCCAGGGATATTCTATGGCTACACCTTC.

The rearrangement joins TRBV9 to TRBJ1-1, with a weak D call TRBD1 (6 bases). The CDR3 length is 17 residues. Between the trimmed V and J ends, which lost 1 base and 1 base, there was a span of 17 bases. CDR1 and CDR2 (germline): SGDLS, YYNGEE. Here the CDR3 DNA reads TGTGCCAGCAGCGTACGGTCTGGACAGAGCGAGAACACTGAAGCTTTCTTT. Translation gives CASSVRSGQSENTEAFF.

About this clone: Germline is not matched at one junction end, which may reflect a read error. This chain uses TRBV6-5 with TRBJ1-1; D remains unclear. This CDR3 spans 13 amino acids. Germline CDR1 and CDR2: MNHEY and SVGAGI. The CDR3 DNA sequence: TGTGCCAGCACTTACGACTCCTACGAAGAAGCTTTCTTT. Translation gives CASTYDSYEEAFF.

The genes are TRBV11-2 and TRBJ1-5; possible D gene TRBD1, 6 bases. Germline CDR1 SGHAT, CDR2 FQNNGV. V was pared by 8 bases and J by 0 bases, with 8 bases between. CDR3 length: 13 amino acids. In nucleotides, the CDR3 is TGTGCCAGCCAGGGGAGTAGCAATCAGCCCCAGCATTTT. The encoded protein is CASQGSSNQPQHF. Full variable domain (missing parts from reference TRBV11-2 and TRBJ1-5): EAGVAQSPRYKIIEKRQSVAFWCNPISGHATLYWYQQILGQGPKLLIQFQNNGVVDDSQLPKDRFSAERLKGVDSTLKIQPAKLEDSAVYLCASQGSSNQPQHFGDGTRLSIL.

This chain connects TRBV5-6 to TRBJ2-5, with TRBD2 identical over 12 bases. CDR1 and CDR2 (germline): SGHDT, YYEEEE. CDR3 length equals 18 residues. Trimming cost V 4 bases and J 5 bases; bases outside gene matches: 15. CDR3 in DNA: TGTGCCAGCAGCCTGGGCCGACTAGCGGGAGAGGGGAGGGAGACCCAGTACTTC. Amino acids: CASSLGRLAGEGRETQYF.

This clone occurred a few times. The CDR3 nucleotides read TGTGCCAGCAGCACCTTCGTCCGGGAGAACACTGAAGCTTTCTTT. It specifies CASSTFVRENTEAFF. V usage is TRBV21-1 and J usage is TRBJ1-1. TRBV21-1 is a listed pseudogene. This CDR3 contains 15 residues.

The chain joins TRBV7-2 to TRBJ1-6; tentative D call: TRBD1 (5 bases). The CDR3 is 15 residues long. Trimming took 4 bases from V and 10 from J, leaving 17 bases between them. CDR1 and CDR2 (germline): SGHTA, FQGNSA. The CDR3 bases are TGTGCCAGCAGCTCTTGGACACCACAAATCTCACCCCTCCACTTT. As protein: CASSSWTPQISPLHF.

The chain recombines TRBV19 with TRBJ1-6, with TRBD1 matching 9 bases. The CDR3 runs 14 residues. The V segment lost 7 bases and the J segment 5 bases; nucleotides outside the gene matches: 3. CDR1 is LNHDA, CDR2 SQIVND, per germline (reference sequence). The CDR3 nucleotides read TGTGCCAGTAACGACAGGGGGGATAATTCACCCCTCCACTTT. This codes for CASNDRGDNSPLHF.